The 21 T cell receptor beta chains below all came from one sample that was sequenced in a study of shared clonotypes between healthy human individuals (dated by TCRdb to 2018 to 2020). The library came from the immunoSEQ multiplex PCR assay. Held by TCRdb, this immuneACCESS table contains in-frame sequences only and omits some clones. Under half of the omission traces to an unresolved V gene where checked; the cause of the rest is unknown. This sample has over a million clones in its table, and nearly 99% of those were observed once. The ten largest clones capture approximately 0.44% of the sample. The specimen was naive CD4+ T cells sorted from blood. Sample cell subset or site, as interpreted from the label and publication: CD45RA+ positively selected. The receptors derive from a man under 40 in good health.

This clone was observed once. The chain recombines TRBV5-4 with TRBJ2-3; 10 nucleotides line up with TRBD2. Germline CDR1 SGHNT, CDR2 YYREEE (reference sequence). V shed 5 bases and J 4 bases; nucleotides not matched to a gene: 4. CDR3 length equals 14 residues. The CDR3 nucleotides are TGTGCCAGCAGGAAAGCGGGAGGGGCAGATACGCAGTATTTT. Protein: CASRKAGGADTQYF.

The rearrangement links TRBV28 to TRBJ2-7, with 7 bases matching TRBD1. The junction had 3 bases not matched to a gene; V was cut back by 6 bases and J by 1 base. The CDR3 spans 13 residues. From germline, CDR1 is MDHEN and CDR2 SYDVKM. CDR3 DNA sequence: TGTGCCAGCAGCCCGACAGGGTCCTACGAGCAGTACTTC. Its translation: CASSPTGSYEQYF.

V is TRBV5-6 and J is TRBJ2-7, with D perhaps matching TRBD1 (6 bases). Trimming cost V 0 bases and J 2 bases, with 12 bases left between them. Per germline, CDR1 SGHDT and CDR2 YYEEEE. The CDR3 runs to 15 residues. CDR3 DNA: TGTGCCAGCAGCTTGGAGGGGGTAGTGACCTACGAGCAGTACTTC. Its protein product is CASSLEGVVTYEQYF.

Written as DNA, the CDR3 is TGTGCCATGAGGGGGGGTGGAGGGCCCAATGAGCAGTTCTTC. Encoded protein: CAMRGGGGPNEQFF. The chain uses TRBV10-3 and TRBJ2-1; possible D gene TRBD2, 7 bases. The germline V gene encodes CDR1 ENHRY and CDR2 SYGVKD. V was shortened by 9 bases and J by 6 bases, with 18 bases between the two germline ends. This CDR3 region has 14 residues.

The chain joins TRBV29-1 to TRBJ2-3; possible D gene TRBD2, 6 bases. Trimming pared 2 bases from V and 1 base from J, leaving 19 bases between. This CDR3 has 17 amino acids. Germline CDR1 and CDR2: SQVTM and ANQGSEA. The CDR3 nucleotides are TGCAGCGTTGAAACAGTAAGCGGCGGGGAGGGCACAGATACGCAGTATTTT. Translating it yields CSVETVSGGEGTDTQYF.

The chain is built from TRBV27 and TRBJ1-1; D may be TRBD1 (6 bases). V lost 1 base, J lost 5 bases, and 11 bases lay in between. CDR1 MNHEY and CDR2 SMNVEV come from the germline V gene (reference sequence). This CDR3 is built from 14 residues. The DNA for the CDR3 is TGTGCCAGCAGTTTATGGGGGCAGCGAACTGAAGCTTTCTTT. Protein product: CASSLWGQRTEAFF.

The V gene is TRBV9, the J gene TRBJ2-7; D remains unclear. V was clipped by 4 bases and J by 6 bases, with 14 bases between them. Per the germline V gene, CDR1 is SGDLS and CDR2 is YYNGEE. The CDR3 runs to 13 residues. The CDR3 region has the DNA TGTGCCAGCAGCCCACAATACTCGTCCGAGCAGTACTTC. This sequence encodes CASSPQYSSEQYF.

On this clone: Other DNA sequences in the sample encode the same CDR3. The rearrangement links TRBV18 to TRBJ2-3, with 8 bases fitting TRBD2. The CDR3 is 15 amino acids. With V trimmed by 3 bases and J by 0 bases, 2 bases remained unmatched. Germline assignment: CDR1 KGHSH and CDR2 LQKENI. The CDR3 nucleotides read TGTGCCAGCTCACCCGCTAGCGGGAGCACAGATACGCAGTATTTT. Its translation: CASSPASGSTDTQYF.

The chain combines TRBV10-3 with TRBJ1-4, with 7 positions matching TRBD1. Germline trimming cut 6 bases from V and 5 bases from J; bases unmatched to any gene: 6. This CDR3 has 14 amino acids. Looked up from germline, CDR1 is ENHRY and CDR2 is SYGVKD. CDR3 bases: TGTGCCATCAGCAGACAGGGTACGAATGAAAAACTGTTTTTT. Translating it yields CAISRQGTNEKLFF.

This clone was found once. The chain joins TRBV28 to TRBJ1-5, with TRBD1 matching over 9 bases. CDR1 and CDR2 (germline): MDHEN, SYDVKM. J gave up 0 bases and V 5 bases, and 8 bases lay outside the gene matches. CDR3 size: 17 residues. The CDR3 DNA sequence: TGTGCCAGCAGTCACGGACAGGGGAGCTATAGCAATCAGCCCCAGCATTTT. It translates to CASSHGQGSYSNQPQHF. The variable domain in full, with the rest retrieved from reference TRBV28 and TRBJ1-5, is DVKVTQSSRYLVKRTGEKVFLECVQDMDHENMFWYRQDPGLGLRLIYFSYDVKMKEKGDIPEGYSVSREKKERFSLILESASTNQTSMYLCASSHGQGSYSNQPQHFGDGTRLSIL.

The gene calls are TRBV10-1 and TRBJ1-4; no clear D gene. The germline V gene encodes CDR1 WNHNN and CDR2 SYGVQD (reference sequence). Trimming took 0 bases from V and 6 from J, leaving 8 bases between them. This CDR3 comprises 14 residues. In DNA form, the CDR3 reads TGCGCCAGCAGTGAGTCGGGTCTCGATGAAAAACTGTTTTTT. Its protein is CASSESGLDEKLFF.

CDR3 coding DNA: TGCAGTGCTCTCAAGGAGGAGACCCAGTACTTC. Protein product: CSALKEETQYF. The chain joins TRBV20-1 to TRBJ2-5, with D unresolved. Germline values: CDR1 DFQATT, CDR2 SNEGSKA (reference sequence). Between the trimmed V and J ends, which lost 5 bases and 5 bases, there was a span of 9 bases. The CDR3 has 11 residues.

The chain links TRBV5-1 to TRBJ2-7; 8 bases map to TRBD1. Germline V gene lookup returns CDR1 SGHRS and CDR2 YFSETQ. V gave up 2 bases and J gave up 6 bases; unmatched junction bases: 4. This CDR3 is built from 13 residues. DNA for the CDR3: TGCGCCAGCAGCTTCGGACAGGGTGCCGAGCAGTACTTC. Translation: CASSFGQGAEQYF.

This chain links TRBV28 with TRBJ2-3; D may be TRBD2 (6 bases). The CDR3 covers 14 residues. The ends were cut back, 8 bases at V and 2 bases at J, with 14 bases in the middle. The germline CDR1 and CDR2 sequences are MDHEN and SYDVKM. The CDR3 nucleotides read TGTGCCAGCTATCCCTCGGGAGACACAGATACGCAGTATTTT. This gives the protein CASYPSGDTDTQYF.

CDR3 nucleotide sequence: TGTGCCAGCAGTGGAAAGACAGGGGAACCTCAGCCCCAGCATTTT. This gives the protein CASSGKTGEPQPQHF. The V gene is TRBV6-1, the J gene TRBJ1-5, with TRBD1 matching 8 bases. Trimming removed 4 bases from V and 6 bases from J; junction bases left unmatched: 8. The germline CDR1 and CDR2 sequences are MNHNS and SASEGT. CDR3 length equals 15 residues.

DNA of the CDR3: TGTGCCAGCTCACCAACCCAGGGAATACGCGAGCAGTACTTC. It codes for CASSPTQGIREQYF. The rearrangement uses TRBV18 and TRBJ2-7; perhaps TRBD1 as D (5 bases). V gave up 2 bases and J gave up 6 bases, with 14 bases separating them. The germline gives CDR1 KGHSH, CDR2 LQKENI. This CDR3 has 14 amino acids.

The V call is TRBV5-1, the J call TRBJ1-1; D gene unclear. The CDR3 extends over 15 amino acids. Germline V gives CDR1 SGHRS, CDR2 YFSETQ. Trimming cost V 3 bases and J 1 base, with 13 bases left between them. Here the CDR3 DNA reads TGCGCCAGCAGCTCCTACTTAACAAAGAACACTGAAGCTTTCTTT. This gives the protein CASSSYLTKNTEAFF.

V and J are TRBV19 and TRBJ2-3; no reliable D call. In germline, CDR1 is LNHDA, CDR2 SQIVND (reference sequence). This CDR3 region has 12 residues. Trimming took off 3 bases at V and 3 bases at J, with 4 bases between the two ends. The CDR3 DNA reads as TGTGCCAGTAGTATTATGACAGATACGCAGTATTTT. Amino acid sequence: CASSIMTDTQYF.

V gene TRBV29-1 combines with J gene TRBJ1-5, with D possibly TRBD1 on 6 matching bases. Trimming pared 6 bases from V and 7 bases from J, leaving 19 bases between. Germline V gene data show CDR1 as SQVTM and CDR2 as ANQGSEA. The CDR3 has 14 amino acids. DNA of the CDR3: TGCAGCGTCGCCTCGGCACAGGGAAACCAGCCCCAGCATTTT. Amino acid sequence: CSVASAQGNQPQHF.

V gene TRBV29-1 combines with J gene TRBJ2-5; 13 nucleotides line up with TRBD2. Germline CDR1 SQVTM, CDR2 ANQGSEA. The CDR3 is 16 residues long. J lost 2 bases, V lost 7 bases, and 10 bases had no gene match. The CDR3 DNA reads as TGCAGCGCTAGACTAGCGGGAGGAGATAGGCAAGAGACCCAGTACTTC. The encoded protein is CSARLAGGDRQETQYF.

This clone was seen once. The rearrangement uses TRBV29-1 and TRBJ1-1; no definite D call. The CDR3 contains 11 residues. The V end lost 2 bases, the J end lost 10 bases, and 11 bases lay between the germline ends. The germline V gene encodes CDR1 SQVTM and CDR2 ANQGSEA. CDR3 protein: CSVEMFWGAFF. CDR3 DNA: TGCAGCGTTGAAATGTTTTGGGGAGCTTTCTTT.